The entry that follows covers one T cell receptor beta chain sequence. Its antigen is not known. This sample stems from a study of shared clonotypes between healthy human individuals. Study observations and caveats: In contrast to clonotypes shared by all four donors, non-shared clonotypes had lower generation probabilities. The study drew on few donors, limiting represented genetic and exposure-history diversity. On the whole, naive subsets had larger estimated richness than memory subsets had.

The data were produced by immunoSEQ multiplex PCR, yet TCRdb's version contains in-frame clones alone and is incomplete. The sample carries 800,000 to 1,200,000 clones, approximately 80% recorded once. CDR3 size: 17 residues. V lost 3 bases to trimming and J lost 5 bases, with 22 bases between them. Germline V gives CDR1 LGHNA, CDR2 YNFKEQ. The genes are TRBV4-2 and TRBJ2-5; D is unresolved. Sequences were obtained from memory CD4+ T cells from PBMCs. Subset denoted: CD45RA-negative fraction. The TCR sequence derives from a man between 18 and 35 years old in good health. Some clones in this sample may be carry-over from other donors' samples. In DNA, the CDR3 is TGTGCCAGCAGCCAGTACTCCAGGCCGGCAGTTGCGGAGACCCAGTACTTC. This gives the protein CASSQYSRPAVAETQYF.